One and the same sample provided the 21 T cell receptor beta chains below, sequenced in a study of OX40 agonist ivuxolimab in advanced cancers. TCRdb's table, derived via immunoSEQ multiplex PCR, lists solely in-frame clones and lacks some. The sample holds roughly 28,000 clones, around 88% seen once. This specimen consisted of CD4+ or CD8+ T cells sorted from blood, obtained in a trial of the OX40 agonist ivuxolimab. These receptors were taken from an adult with an advanced solid tumor such as melanoma, head and neck, liver or kidney cancer.

V usage is TRBV10-1 and J usage is TRBJ1-3; D call uncertain. The CDR3 extends over 14 amino acids. Trimming removed 3 bases at V and 0 bases at J, with 6 bases between. The germline V gene encodes CDR1 WNHNN and CDR2 SYGVQD (reference sequence). Here the CDR3 DNA reads TGCGCCAGCAGTGACGGCAGCTCTGGAAACACCATATATTTT. This sequence encodes CASSDGSSGNTIYF.

Here the CDR3 DNA reads TGTGCCAGCAGTTACTCAAGGATGGGCGGCGAGCAGTACTTC. Its translation is CASSYSRMGGEQYF. The rearrangement uses TRBV6-5 and TRBJ2-7; D gene ambiguous. CDR1 and CDR2 (germline): MNHEY, SVGAGI. With 0 bases removed from V and 6 bases from J, the gap between germline ends came to 12 bases. CDR3 length: 14 amino acids.

The chain links TRBV6-1 to TRBJ2-5; 8 bases are shared with TRBD2. Near its end, the DNA agrees better with TRBJ2-7, so the J call may be wrong. This CDR3 has 15 amino acids. Germline loops: CDR1 MNHNS, CDR2 SASEGT. The CDR3 reads CASSEARGATYEQYF. The DNA of the CDR3 is TGTGCCAGCAGTGAAGCGCGGGGGGCTACCTACGAGCAGTACTTC.

The genes are TRBV27 and TRBJ2-5; TRBD2 matches at 9 bases. Germline values: CDR1 MNHEY, CDR2 SMNVEV (reference sequence). CDR3 length equals 17 residues. V was pared by 1 base and J by 4 bases, with 10 bases of the junction left unmatched. In DNA, the CDR3 is TGTGCCAGCAGTTTATTGGCTAGGACTAGCGAGGGAGAGACCCAGTACTTC. Translated: CASSLLARTSEGETQYF.

The chain employs TRBV6-1 and TRBJ2-7; perhaps TRBD1 as D (5 bases). Germline CDR1 is MNHNS and CDR2 is SASEGT. Trimming stripped 3 bases from V and 2 bases from J, with 17 bases between. The CDR3 length is 16 residues. This CDR3 reads CASSEDVETAAYEQYF. For the CDR3, the DNA is TGTGCCAGCAGTGAGGACGTCGAGACAGCCGCCTACGAGCAGTACTTC.

The chain is built from TRBV5-6 and TRBJ2-7; tentatively, D is TRBD2 (5 bases). Trimming removed 0 bases from V and 3 bases from J, with 10 bases in between. The CDR3 totals 14 residues. Germline V CDR1 and CDR2: SGHDT, YYEEEE. The CDR3 region is CASSLVGSGYEQYF. The CDR3 DNA reads TGTGCCAGCAGCTTGGTAGGCAGCGGCTACGAGCAGTACTTC.

This clone appeared once. The rearrangement uses TRBV28 and TRBJ2-7, with 9 bases fitting TRBD1. The germline V gene encodes CDR1 MDHEN and CDR2 SYDVKM. V trimming: 10 bases; J trimming: 2 bases; junction bases outside the gene matches: 6. The CDR3 totals 13 residues. CDR3 residues: CATGTGLTYEQYF. Written as DNA, the CDR3 is TGTGCCACCGGGACAGGGCTCACCTACGAGCAGTACTTC.

The genes are TRBV11-3 and TRBJ2-7, with 7 bases aligning to TRBD2. The CDR3 sequence is 15 residues long. V lost 5 bases and J lost 7; bases outside the gene matches: 14. The germline V gene has CDR1 SGHNT and CDR2 YENEEA. Here the CDR3 reads CASSRTGGAGREQYF. CDR3 nucleotide sequence: TGTGCCAGCAGCCGTACGGGGGGTGCGGGTCGGGAGCAGTACTTC.

The chain combines TRBV6-5 with TRBJ1-1; D is possibly TRBD1 (5 bases). The V gene's germline CDR1 is MNHEY and CDR2 SVGAGI. V lost 6 bases, J lost 2 bases, and 10 bases lay in between. The CDR3 runs 13 residues. In DNA, the CDR3 is TGTGCCAGCAGACGGGACGGCAACACTGAAGCTTTCTTT. Amino acid sequence: CASRRDGNTEAFF.

This chain uses TRBV28 with TRBJ1-3; D not certain. CDR1 is MDHEN and CDR2 is SYDVKM in the germline V gene. V lost 6 bases and J 0 bases, leaving 12 bases between the germline ends. CDR3 length: 15 residues. DNA of the CDR3: TGTGCCAGCAGGGAATTTACGAGCTCTGGAAACACCATATATTTT. It translates to CASREFTSSGNTIYF. Filled out from reference TRBV28 and TRBJ1-3, the complete variable domain reads DVKVTQSSRYLVKRTGEKVFLECVQDMDHENMFWYRQDPGLGLRLIYFSYDVKMKEKGDIPEGYSVSREKKERFSLILESASTNQTSMYLCASREFTSSGNTIYFGEGSWLTVV.

The chain combines TRBV11-2 with TRBJ1-2; 7 bases align to TRBD1. The CDR3 loop spans 14 amino acids. V shed 5 bases, J shed 5 bases, and the junction held 8 bases outside the gene matches. The germline V gene encodes CDR1 SGHAT and CDR2 FQNNGV. The CDR3 nucleotides read TGTGCCAGCAGCCCTCAGGACAGGCCGTATGGCTACACCTTC. Protein: CASSPQDRPYGYTF.

The V gene is TRBV11-3, the J gene TRBJ2-2; TRBD2 might be the D (5 bases). Germline loops: CDR1 SGHNT, CDR2 YENEEA. Trimming removed 3 bases at V and 3 bases at J, with 8 bases between. This CDR3 has 14 amino acids. CDR3 residues: CASSLTLDTGELFF. Here the CDR3 DNA reads TGTGCCAGCAGCTTGACACTAGACACCGGGGAGCTGTTTTTT.

V is TRBV14 and J is TRBJ2-7, with D perhaps matching TRBD1 (7 bases). Germline V gene lookup returns CDR1 SGHDN and CDR2 FVKESK. The CDR3 has 15 residues. The V end was cut by 4 bases, the J end by 1 base, with 14 bases between. Here the CDR3 DNA reads TGTGCCAGCAGCCTCGGCGGGACAGAGTCCTACGAGCAGTACTTC. Its translation is CASSLGGTESYEQYF.

V is TRBV14 and J is TRBJ1-2; no firm D call. CDR3 size: 14 residues. Germline V gives CDR1 SGHDN, CDR2 FVKESK. Trimming shortened V by 0 bases and J by 4 bases, and 9 bases separated the two germline ends. The CDR3 nucleotides read TGTGCCAGCAGCCAAGACCATGGCGGCTATGGCTACACCTTC. Protein: CASSQDHGGYGYTF.

CDR3 sequence (DNA): TGTGCCAGCAGATTCGCCGGGACAGGTGTTTACGAGCAGTACTTC. Protein product: CASRFAGTGVYEQYF. The genes are TRBV28 and TRBJ2-7, with 8 positions matching TRBD1. With V trimmed by 6 bases and J by 4 bases, 11 bases remained unmatched. The CDR3 consists of 15 residues. CDR1 and CDR2 from the germline V gene are MDHEN and SYDVKM.

There are a few counts of this clone. The genes are TRBV4-2 and TRBJ2-5, with TRBD2 matching over 14 bases. The CDR3 spans 20 residues. Unmatched junction bases numbered 19, after V lost 6 bases and J lost 4 bases. The germline V gene encodes CDR1 LGHNA and CDR2 YNFKEQ. CDR3 protein: CASSPRFGRTSGGLGETQYF. The CDR3 DNA is TGTGCCAGCAGTCCAAGATTCGGGCGGACTAGCGGGGGGTTGGGAGAGACCCAGTACTTC.

The rearrangement uses TRBV7-9 and TRBJ2-3; 11 bases are shared with TRBD1. V lost 3 bases to trimming and J lost 8 bases; unmatched junction nucleotides: 13. The CDR3 spans 17 residues. The germline V gene encodes CDR1 SEHNR and CDR2 FQNEAQ (reference sequence). CDR3 bases: TGTGCCAGCAGCTTCCCCCCCTTGAGGGACAGGGGGGGTACGCAGTATTTT. As protein: CASSFPPLRDRGGTQYF.

This chain links TRBV27 with TRBJ2-7, with 12 bases matching TRBD1. The CDR3 loop spans 15 amino acids. Germline CDR1 and CDR2: MNHEY and SMNVEV (reference sequence). Trimming cost V 5 bases and J 4 bases; bases outside gene matches: 6. This CDR3 reads CASSLGTGGGYEQYF. The DNA for the CDR3 is TGTGCCAGCAGTCTCGGGACAGGGGGCGGATACGAGCAGTACTTC.

The chain is built from TRBV5-1 and TRBJ1-1; 8 bases map to TRBD1. V dropped 7 bases and J dropped 1; count of bases not matched to a gene: 3. Germline CDR1 and CDR2: SGHRS and YFSETQ. This CDR3 has 13 amino acids. The CDR3 bases are TGCGCCAGCCTCGGACAGGGGAACACTGAAGCTTTCTTT. Translating gives CASLGQGNTEAFF.

This sequence joins TRBV2 and TRBJ2-7; no definite D call. Per germline, CDR1 SNHLY and CDR2 FYNNEI. This CDR3 comprises 14 residues. V shed 3 bases and J shed 5 bases, with 14 bases lying between them. The CDR3 spells CASSDGDGQDEQYF. The CDR3 coding sequence is TGTGCCAGCAGTGATGGAGACGGCCAAGACGAGCAGTACTTC.

This sequence joins TRBV7-9 and TRBJ1-1, with TRBD1 matching 7 bases. The CDR3 extends over 17 amino acids. The germline CDR1 and CDR2 sequences are SEHNR and FQNEAQ (reference sequence). The V gene end was trimmed by 5 bases and the J gene end by 2 bases; junction bases not matched to a gene: 14. The CDR3 nucleotides read TGTGCCAGCAGCCCCGCCGGGACAGTTGAGGGTAACACTGAAGCTTTCTTT. This translates into CASSPAGTVEGNTEAFF. Filled out from reference TRBV7-9 and TRBJ1-1, the complete variable domain reads DTGVSQNPRHKITKRGQNVTFRCDPISEHNRLYWYRQTLGQGPEFLTYFQNEAQLEKSRLLSDRFSAERPKGSFSTLEIQRTEQGDSAMYLCASSPAGTVEGNTEAFFGQGTRLTVV.